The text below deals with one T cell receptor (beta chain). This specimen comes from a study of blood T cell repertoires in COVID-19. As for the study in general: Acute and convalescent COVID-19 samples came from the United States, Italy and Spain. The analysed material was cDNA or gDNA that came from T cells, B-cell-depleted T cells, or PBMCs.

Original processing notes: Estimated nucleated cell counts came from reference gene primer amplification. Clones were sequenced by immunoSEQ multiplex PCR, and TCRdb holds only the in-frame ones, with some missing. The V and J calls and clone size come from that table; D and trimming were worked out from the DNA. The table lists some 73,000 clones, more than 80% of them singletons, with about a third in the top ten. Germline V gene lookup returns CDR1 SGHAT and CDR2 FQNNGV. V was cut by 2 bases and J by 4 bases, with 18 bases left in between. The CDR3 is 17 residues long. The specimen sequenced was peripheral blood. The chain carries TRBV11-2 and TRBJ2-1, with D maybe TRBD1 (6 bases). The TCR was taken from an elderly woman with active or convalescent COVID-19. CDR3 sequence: CASSLRSGTNRYNEQFF. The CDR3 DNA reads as TGTGCCAGCAGCTTAAGATCGGGGACAAATCGTTACAATGAGCAGTTCTTC.